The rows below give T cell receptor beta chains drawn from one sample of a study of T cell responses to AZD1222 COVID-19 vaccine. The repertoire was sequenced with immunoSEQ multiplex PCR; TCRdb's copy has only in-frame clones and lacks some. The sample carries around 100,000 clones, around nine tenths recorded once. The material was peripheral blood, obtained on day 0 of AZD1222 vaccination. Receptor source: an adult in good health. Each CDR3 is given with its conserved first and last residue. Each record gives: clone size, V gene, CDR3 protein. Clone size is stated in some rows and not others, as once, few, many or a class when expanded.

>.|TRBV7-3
CASSVSGSSDTQYF
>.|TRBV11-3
CASSRGTNTEAFF
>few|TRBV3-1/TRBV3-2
CASSQTRQNEQFF
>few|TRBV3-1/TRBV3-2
CASSQVLLGGETQYF
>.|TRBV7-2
CASSTTGGGGYTF
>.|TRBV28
CASSSPTTGSYNEQFF
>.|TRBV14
CASSLGTGGYNEQFF
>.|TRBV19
CASTLNTEAFF
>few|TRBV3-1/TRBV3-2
CASSLRAAEAFF
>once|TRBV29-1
CSDGEGSYGYTF
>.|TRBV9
CASSATGYGYTF
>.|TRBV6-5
CASSYEGSNQPQHF
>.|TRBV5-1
CASSWTEEETQYF
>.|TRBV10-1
CASGYWVGDGNQPQHF
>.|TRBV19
CASRTQSNYGYTF
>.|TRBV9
CASSLGTNYGYTF
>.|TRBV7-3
CASSLGSGAQHF
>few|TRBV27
CASSFGGRGFYEQYF
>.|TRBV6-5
CASSRARGQPQHF
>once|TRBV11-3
CASSPGQSGNTIYF
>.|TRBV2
CASSERVGDSPLHF
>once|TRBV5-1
CASSSLTGSGTNYGYTF
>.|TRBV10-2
CASSRDLNTEAFF
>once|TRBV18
CASSPPGTGIYEQYF
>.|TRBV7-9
CASSLEGVANYGYTF
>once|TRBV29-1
CSVGLAGVTYNEQFF
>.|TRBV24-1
CATGDFTATGTSKETQYF
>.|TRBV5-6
CASSLVETEAFF
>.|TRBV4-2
CASSQDYRVQLAKNIQYF
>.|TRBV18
CASSPQVNTEAFF
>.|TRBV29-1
CSVAPDPSYEQYF